These T cell receptor beta chains were read from a single sample in a study of regulatory T cells in long-lasting Graves disease. TCRdb re-derived calls from the multiplex PCR reads in MiXCR, one entry per CDR3 protein. Of about 320,000 distinct CDR3 sequences in the sample, about 20% are singletons; the top ten hold about 36%. Sequenced material: peripheral blood mononuclear cells (PBMCs), taken at new diagnosis, from a patient treated with antithyroid drugs. All receptors derive from a female donor with Graves disease. The CDR3 runs from the conserved cysteine through the conserved F or W. The D gene is left open where the match is weak. Rows may omit the clone size; those that give it use once, few, many or a size class.

NA | TRBJ1-2 | few | TRBV30 | 13 | TGTGCCTGGAGTGTCGGATACAATGATGGCTACACCTTC | CAWSVGYNDGYTF
NA | TRBJ2-3 | NA | TRBV2 | 19 | TGTGCCAGCAGTGGGGGGCTCCCGGGACTACCCACTATCACAGATACGCAGTATTTT | CASSGGLPGLPTITDTQYF
TRBD1 | TRBJ2-7 | many | TRBV27 | 15 | TGTGCCAGCAGTCCGCGACAGGGGAACAGCTACGAGCAGTACTTC | CASSPRQGNSYEQYF
NA | TRBJ2-7 | NA | TRBV20-1 | 10 | TGCAGTGCTAACTTTGGCGAGCAGTACTTC | CSANFGEQYF
TRBD2 | TRBJ2-7 | many | TRBV2 | 13 | TGTGCCAGCCGGGCTAGCTGGGGGGGCGAGCAGTACTTC | CASRASWGGEQYF
NA | TRBJ1-5 | many | TRBV6-2/TRBV6-3 | 15 | TGTGCCAGCAGTTACTCGGCAGGGGATGGACAGCCCCAGCATTTT | CASSYSAGDGQPQHF
TRBD1 | TRBJ2-7 | many | TRBV28 | 15 | TGTGCCAGCAGTCCGTCCGGGACAGAGGTCACAGGGCAGTACTTC | CASSPSGTEVTGQYF
NA | TRBJ1-3 | many | TRBV7-8 | 17 | TGTGCCAGCAGCTTAGGAACTACAGGGCTGGGTGGAAACACCATATATTTT | CASSLGTTGLGGNTIYF
NA | TRBJ1-6 | many | TRBV10-1 | 15 | TGCGCCAGCAGTCCCGGACCCGACGCGGATTCACCCCTCCACTTT | CASSPGPDADSPLHF
NA | TRBJ2-5 | NA | TRBV28 | 13 | TGTGCCAGCAACCCTGGGGGGACCGAGACCCAGTACTTC | CASNPGGTETQYF
TRBD2 | TRBJ2-1 | many | TRBV2 | 13 | TGTGCCACCAGGACTAGCGGCTACAATGAGCAGTTCTTC | CATRTSGYNEQFF
NA | TRBJ1-5 | many | TRBV28 | 13 | TGTGCCAGCAGCCCCGCCCTGAGTCGGCCCCAGCATTTT | CASSPALSRPQHF
TRBD1 | TRBJ2-3 | NA | TRBV6-1 | 14 | TGTGCCAGCACCCTACTCAGGGGGCCAGATACGCAGTATTTT | CASTLLRGPDTQYF
NA | TRBJ1-4 | many | TRBV6-1 | 14 | TGTGCCAGCACTCATACTGCAACTAATGAAAAACTGTTTTTT | CASTHTATNEKLFF
TRBD1 | TRBJ1-1 | NA | TRBV5-4 | 16 | TGTGCCAGCCCGGGACAGGGAGTCTCGATCAGCACTGAAGCTTTCTTT | CASPGQGVSISTEAFF
TRBD1 | TRBJ1-3 | many | TRBV28 | 13 | TGTGCCGGGGGCCCAGGGGGGGGAAACACCATATATTTT | CAGGPGGGNTIYF
TRBD2 | TRBJ2-1 | NA | TRBV29-1 | 14 | TGCAGCGTTGATGGACTAGACTTAGGAAATGAGCAGTTCTTC | CSVDGLDLGNEQFF
NA | TRBJ1-5 | many | TRBV6-2/TRBV6-3 | 14 | TGTGCCAGCAGTGAACCGAGGTTGGGACAGCCCCAGCATTTT | CASSEPRLGQPQHF
TRBD1 | TRBJ2-7 | NA | TRBV5-6 | 16 | TGTGCCAGCAGGTTGGGGCAGGGACAGGGGACCAACGAGCAGTACTTC | CASRLGQGQGTNEQYF
NA | TRBJ2-5 | many | TRBV28 | 13 | TGTGCCAGCAATCCCAGTTCCAGAATGACCCAGTACTTC | CASNPSSRMTQYF
NA | TRBJ2-5 | many | TRBV28 | 11 | TGTGCCAGTCGACAGCAAGAGACCCAGTACTTC | CASRQQETQYF
NA | TRBJ1-1 | NA | TRBV11-3 | 13 | TGTGCCAGCAGCACAGAAGGGCGAGCTGAAGCTTTCTTT | CASSTEGRAEAFF
NA | TRBJ2-7 | many | TRBV7-9 | 12 | TGTGCCAGCGGGGACTCCTCCTACGAGCAGTACTTC | CASGDSSYEQYF
NA | TRBJ2-7 | many | TRBV28 | 15 | TGTGCCAGCAGTTCCCCCGGGTCGAAATCCTACGAGCAGTACTTC | CASSSPGSKSYEQYF
TRBD2 | TRBJ2-7 | few | TRBV27 | 12 | TGTGCCAGCAGTTCCAGCGGGAACGAGCAGTACTTC | CASSSSGNEQYF
NA | TRBJ2-1 | NA | TRBV5-1 | 17 | TGCGCCAGCAGCTTGATGGGGCTAGACGCCATCTACAATGAGCAGTTCTTC | CASSLMGLDAIYNEQFF
TRBD1 | TRBJ2-1 | NA | TRBV5-1 | 17 | TGCGCCAGCAGCCTGACAGGGGAACTAGTTCGTAAGGTAGAGCAGTTCTTC | CASSLTGELVRKVEQFF
NA | TRBJ2-1 | few | TRBV15 | 14 | TGTGCCACCAGCAGAGCAGTATCCCAGGGTGAGCAGTTCTTC | CATSRAVSQGEQFF
TRBD2 | TRBJ2-7 | many | TRBV24-1 | 15 | TGTGCCACCAGTGATAATGGCGGGAGATCATACGAGCAGTACTTC | CATSDNGGRSYEQYF
TRBD2 | TRBJ2-1 | few | TRBV20-1 | 16 | TGCAGTGCTAGAGATGGACGGCGGGAGGGCCGGAATGAGCAGTTCTTC | CSARDGRREGRNEQFF
TRBD2 | TRBJ2-3 | NA | TRBV3-1 | 17 | TGTGCCAGCAGCCTAAGGACTAGCGGGAGGGTCACAGATACGCAGTATTTT | CASSLRTSGRVTDTQYF
NA | TRBJ2-1 | many | TRBV20-1 | 13 | TGCAGTGCTACCCGGGTAGTCGTCAATGAGCAGTTCTTC | CSATRVVVNEQFF
NA | TRBJ2-1 | many | TRBV11-2 | 14 | TGTGCCAGCAGCTTCGGGCCTTCCGGGAATGAGCAGTTCTTC | CASSFGPSGNEQFF
TRBD1 | TRBJ2-5 | NA | TRBV27 | 15 | TGTGCCAGCAGTCAAGGACAGGGGCCCCAAGAGACCCAGTACTTC | CASSQGQGPQETQYF
TRBD2 | TRBJ2-1 | many | TRBV10-3 | 16 | TGTGCCATCAGTGAGACCCTAGCGGGTCCCTACAATGAGCAGTTCTTC | CAISETLAGPYNEQFF
NA | TRBJ1-4 | NA | TRBV7-9 | 13 | TGTGCCAGCAGCCGGGACACTAATGAAAAACTGTTTTTT | CASSRDTNEKLFF
TRBD2 | TRBJ2-3 | many | TRBV6-2/TRBV6-3 | 15 | TGTGCCAGCAGTAGCGGGAGGCTAGGTACCGATACGCAGTATTTT | CASSSGRLGTDTQYF
TRBD2 | TRBJ2-3 | few | TRBV12-3/TRBV12-4 | 16 | TGTGCCAGCCGCAGACTAGCGGGACCTAAGGCAGATACGCAGTATTTT | CASRRLAGPKADTQYF
NA | TRBJ1-3 | many | TRBV12-3/TRBV12-4 | 16 | TGTGCCAGCAGTTTAGCGGGGCAGCTCTCTGGAAACACCATATATTTT | CASSLAGQLSGNTIYF
TRBD1 | TRBJ1-5 | NA | TRBV20-1 | 21 | TGCAGTGCTAGAGGAGGACAGGGCCCCGGGCGGGGGTGGTATAGCAATCAGCCCCAGCATTTT | CSARGGQGPGRGWYSNQPQHF